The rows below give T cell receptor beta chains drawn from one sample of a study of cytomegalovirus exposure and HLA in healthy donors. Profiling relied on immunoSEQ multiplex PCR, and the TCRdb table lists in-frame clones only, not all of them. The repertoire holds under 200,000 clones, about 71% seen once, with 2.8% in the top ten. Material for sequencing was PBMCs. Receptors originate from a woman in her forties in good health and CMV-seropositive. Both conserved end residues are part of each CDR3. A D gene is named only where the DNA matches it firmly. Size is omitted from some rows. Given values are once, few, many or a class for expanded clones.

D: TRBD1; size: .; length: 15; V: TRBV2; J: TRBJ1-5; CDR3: CASRRTGGGNQPQNF; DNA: TGTGCCAGCAGACGCACAGGGGGCGGCAATCAGCCCCAGAATTTT
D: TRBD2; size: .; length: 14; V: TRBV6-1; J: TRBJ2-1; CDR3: CASSGREGDNEQFF; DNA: TGTGCCAGCAGTGGGCGGGAGGGGGACAATGAGCAGTTCTTC
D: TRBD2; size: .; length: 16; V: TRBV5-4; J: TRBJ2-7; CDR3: CASSPGRGGSSNEQYF; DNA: TGTGCCAGCAGCCCAGGTAGGGGCGGGAGCTCGAACGAGCAGTACTTC
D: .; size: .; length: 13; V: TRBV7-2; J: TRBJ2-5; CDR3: CASSIDSQETQYF; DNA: TGTGCCAGCAGCATAGACAGCCAAGAGACCCAGTACTTC
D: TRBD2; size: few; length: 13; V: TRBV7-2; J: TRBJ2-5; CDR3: CASSPLAGGTQYF; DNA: TGTGCCAGCAGCCCACTAGCGGGAGGCACCCAGTACTTC
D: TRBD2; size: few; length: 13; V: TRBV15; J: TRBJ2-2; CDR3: CATSTGGAGELFF; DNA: TGTGCCACCAGCACCGGGGGGGCCGGGGAGCTGTTTTTT
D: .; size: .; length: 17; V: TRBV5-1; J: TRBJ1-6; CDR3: CASSIRDLSSYNSPLHF; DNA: TGCGCCAGCAGTATCCGGGACTTAAGCTCCTATAATTCACCCCTCCACTTT
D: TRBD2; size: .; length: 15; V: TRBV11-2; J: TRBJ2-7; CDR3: CASSFTSGGAYEQYF; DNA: TGTGCCAGCAGCTTTACTAGCGGGGGGGCCTACGAGCAGTACTTC
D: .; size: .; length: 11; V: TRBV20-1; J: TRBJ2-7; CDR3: CSARIAAVQYF; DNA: TGCAGTGCTAGAATAGCGGCCGTGCAGTACTTC
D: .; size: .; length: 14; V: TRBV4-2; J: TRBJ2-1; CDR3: CASSQASRPNEQFF; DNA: TGTGCCAGCAGCCAAGCGTCGCGCCCCAATGAGCAGTTCTTC
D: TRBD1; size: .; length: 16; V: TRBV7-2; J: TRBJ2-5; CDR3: CASSLNTGGLKETQYF; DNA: TGTGCCAGCAGCTTAAACACAGGGGGCTTAAAAGAGACCCAGTACTTC
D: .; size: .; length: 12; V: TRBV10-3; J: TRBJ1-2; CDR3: CAAYRQNYGYTF; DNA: TGTGCCGCCTACAGGCAGAACTATGGCTACACCTTC
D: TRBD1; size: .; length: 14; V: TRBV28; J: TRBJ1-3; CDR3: CASLTGGPGNTIYF; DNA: TGTGCCAGCCTGACAGGGGGTCCTGGAAACACCATATATTTT
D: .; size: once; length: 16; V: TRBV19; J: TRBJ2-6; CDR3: CASSSDYSSGANVLTF; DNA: TGTGCCAGCAGTTCAGACTACTCCTCTGGGGCCAACGTCCTGACTTTC
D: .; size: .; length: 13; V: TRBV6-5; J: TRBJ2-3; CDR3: CASSYTRLDTQYF; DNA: TGTGCCAGCAGTTACACCAGGCTAGATACGCAGTATTTT
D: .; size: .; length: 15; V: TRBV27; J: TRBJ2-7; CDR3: CASSFDRRYSYEQYF; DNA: TGTGCCAGCAGTTTTGACAGGAGATACTCCTACGAGCAGTACTTC
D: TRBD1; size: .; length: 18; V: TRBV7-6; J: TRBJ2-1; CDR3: CASSQRVYGTGAYNEQFF; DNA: TGTGCCAGCAGCCAACGAGTGTACGGGACAGGGGCGTACAATGAGCAGTTCTTC
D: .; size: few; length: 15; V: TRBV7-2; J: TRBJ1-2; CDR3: CASSLTPQTGYGYTF; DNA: TGTGCCAGCAGCTTGACCCCCCAGACAGGTTATGGCTACACCTTC
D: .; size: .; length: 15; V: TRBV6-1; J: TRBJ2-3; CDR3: CASIDRGWGTDTQYF; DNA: TGTGCCAGCATAGACCGAGGGTGGGGCACAGATACGCAGTATTTT
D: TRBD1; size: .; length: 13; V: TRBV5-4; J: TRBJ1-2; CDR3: CASSRGTDYGYTF; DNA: TGTGCCAGCAGTAGAGGGACAGACTATGGCTACACCTTC
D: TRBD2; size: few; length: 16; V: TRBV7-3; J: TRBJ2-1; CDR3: CASSLTWVAGSNEQFF; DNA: TGTGCCAGCAGCTTAACGTGGGTAGCGGGATCCAATGAGCAGTTCTTC
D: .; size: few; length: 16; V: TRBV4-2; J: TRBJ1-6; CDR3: CASSQDPGRGNSPLHF; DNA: TGTGCCAGCAGCCAGGACCCAGGGAGGGGGAATTCACCCCTCCACTTT
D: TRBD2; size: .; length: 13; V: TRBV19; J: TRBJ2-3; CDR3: CASSSGATDTQYF; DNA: TGTGCCAGTAGCAGCGGGGCCACAGATACGCAGTATTTT
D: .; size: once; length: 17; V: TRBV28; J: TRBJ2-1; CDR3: CASSFPDYSALSREQFF; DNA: TGTGCCAGCAGTTTCCCGGACTACTCGGCCCTGTCCCGTGAGCAGTTCTTC
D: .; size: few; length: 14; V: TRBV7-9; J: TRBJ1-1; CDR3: CASSKTQGGTEAFF; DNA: TGTGCCAGCAGCAAGACCCAAGGGGGCACTGAAGCTTTCTTT
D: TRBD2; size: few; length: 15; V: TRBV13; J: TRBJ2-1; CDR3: CASSASGSSYNEQFF; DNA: TGTGCCAGCAGCGCTAGCGGGAGCTCCTACAATGAGCAGTTCTTC
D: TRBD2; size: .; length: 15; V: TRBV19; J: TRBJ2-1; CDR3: CASSIVSGGDNEQFF; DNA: TGTGCCAGTAGTATTGTTAGCGGGGGGGACAATGAGCAGTTCTTC